What follows are 14 T cell receptor beta chains derived from one specimen sequenced in a study of cytomegalovirus exposure and HLA in healthy donors. PCR involved 60 Vbeta and 13 Jbeta primers. Some clones are missing from TCRdb's copy, which holds only in-frame ones; the method was immunoSEQ multiplex PCR. Altogether fewer than 200,000 clones are present, approximately 70% being singletons, with the ten largest covering less than 2%. The material sequenced was PBMCs. Receptors were obtained from a woman aged 25 to 39 in good health and CMV-seronegative.

This clone was counted a single time. The V call is TRBV7-9, the J call TRBJ1-2; D not resolved. Trimming took 5 bases from V and 2 from J, leaving 9 bases between them. Looked up from germline, CDR1 is SEHNR and CDR2 is FQNEAQ (reference sequence). This CDR3 contains 13 residues. The CDR3 DNA follows: TGTGCCAGCAGCCCCGACGGGAACTATGGCTACACCTTC. Amino acid sequence: CASSPDGNYGYTF.

V usage is TRBV7-9 and J usage is TRBJ2-5; TRBD2 agrees at 13 bases. The CDR3 contains 16 residues. Trimming took 2 bases from V and 4 from J; bases not matched to a gene: 4. CDR1 is SEHNR and CDR2 is FQNEAQ in the germline V gene (reference sequence). DNA of the CDR3: TGTGCCAGCAGCTTAAGGGGACTAGCGGGACGAGAGACCCAGTACTTC. Amino acid sequence: CASSLRGLAGRETQYF.

This chain links TRBV6-4 with TRBJ2-1; 14 bases line up with TRBD2. The CDR3 totals 15 residues. The trim removed 6 bases at V and 7 bases at J, leaving 5 bases unmatched. Germline CDR1 is MRHNA and CDR2 is SNTAGT. Here the CDR3 reads CASSGTSGSINEQFF. In DNA, the CDR3 is TGTGCCAGCAGCGGGACTAGCGGGAGTATTAATGAGCAGTTCTTC.

The V and J genes are TRBV7-6 and TRBJ1-1; D is uncertain. The length of the CDR3 is 15 residues. The V end was cut by 5 bases, the J end by 1 base, with 14 bases between. Germline assignment: CDR1 SGHVS and CDR2 FNYEAQ. CDR3 coding DNA: TGTGCCAGCAGCGCATGGGGAGGAGCGAACACTGAAGCTTTCTTT. It codes for CASSAWGGANTEAFF.

This clone was detected a few times. This sequence joins TRBV5-1 and TRBJ2-7; 8 bases line up with TRBD1. Germline V gene sequence: CDR1 SGHRS, CDR2 YFSETQ. The CDR3 totals 13 residues. V was clipped by 3 bases and J by 5 bases; unmatched bases: 4. CDR3 DNA sequence: TGCGCCAGCAGCTGGACAGGGTTTGACGAGCAGTACTTC. This codes for CASSWTGFDEQYF.

The chain recombines TRBV5-5 with TRBJ1-3; TRBD1 is a possible D gene (6 bases). The length of the CDR3 is 16 residues. Looked up from germline, CDR1 is SGHKS and CDR2 is YYEKEE (reference sequence). V was clipped by 3 bases and J by 0 bases, with 13 bases between them. DNA of the CDR3: TGTGCCAGCAGCTCCCAGGGACATCGCTCTGGAAACACCATATATTTT. Its protein product is CASSSQGHRSGNTIYF.

The gene calls are TRBV23-1 and TRBJ1-5; D perhaps matches TRBD1 (6 bases). TRBV23-1 counts as an open reading frame of uncertain function. Trimming left V 0 bases short and J 4 bases short, with 22 bases between. The CDR3 is 19 amino acids. The CDR3 bases are TGCGCCAGCAGTCAATCCCAGGACAGTCTAACGGTATCAAATCAGCCCCAGCATTTT. Encoded protein: CASSQSQDSLTVSNQPQHF.

The V call is TRBV7-9, the J call TRBJ1-2; possibly TRBD1 for D (6 bases). The length of the CDR3 is 13 residues. V was trimmed by 3 bases and J by 4 bases, leaving 9 bases between them. Germline V gene data show CDR1 as SEHNR and CDR2 as FQNEAQ (reference sequence). For the CDR3, the DNA is TGTGCCAGCAGCTTTTTACAGGGCTATGGCTACACCTTC. This gives the protein CASSFLQGYGYTF.

This clone has just a few counts. This chain uses TRBV6-6 with TRBJ2-3; 14 bases fit TRBD2. The CDR3 runs to 15 residues. Germline loops: CDR1 MNHNY, CDR2 SVGAGI (reference sequence). The V segment lost 4 bases and the J segment 4 bases; nucleotides outside the gene matches: 1. This CDR3 reads CASSSTSGGADTQYF. CDR3 bases: TGTGCCAGCAGTTCGACTAGCGGGGGGGCAGATACGCAGTATTTT.

This clone has only a few counts. CDR3 region: CASSLGRGGRPSSNQPQHF. CDR3 DNA: TGTGCCAGCAGCTTAGGAAGGGGAGGGCGTCCCTCGAGCAATCAGCCCCAGCATTTT. The chain joins TRBV11-2 to TRBJ1-5; D might be TRBD1 (5 bases). Germline loops: CDR1 SGHAT, CDR2 FQNNGV. V was clipped by 1 base and J by 1 base, with 20 bases between them. CDR3 length: 19 amino acids.

This rearrangement joins TRBV4-1 to TRBJ2-3; TRBD1 might be the D (5 bases). The V end lost 0 bases, the J end lost 1 base, and 11 bases lay between the germline ends. The germline CDR1 and CDR2 sequences are MGHRA and YSYEKL. This CDR3 comprises 16 residues. CDR3 coding DNA: TGCGCCAGCAGCCAAGATGGGGCAAGGGGCACAGATACGCAGTATTTT. Encoded protein: CASSQDGARGTDTQYF.

This sequence joins TRBV6-4 and TRBJ2-3, with TRBD1 matching over 11 bases. This CDR3 has 16 amino acids. CDR1 and CDR2 from the germline V gene are MRHNA and SNTAGT. The trim removed 5 bases at V and 3 bases at J, leaving 7 bases unmatched. The CDR3: CASSPGDRGETDTQYF. CDR3 DNA: TGTGCCAGCAGTCCCGGGGACAGGGGGGAGACAGATACGCAGTATTTT.

This clone has only a few counts. This chain joins TRBV7-9 and TRBJ2-3; the match to TRBD1 covers 8 bases. Per germline, CDR1 SEHNR and CDR2 FQNEAQ (reference sequence). The CDR3 contains 16 residues. V trimming: 4 bases; J trimming: 1 base; junction bases outside the gene matches: 7. For the CDR3, the DNA is TGTGCCAGCAGCTATGATCCGGGACAGGGCACAGATACGCAGTATTTT. This gives the protein CASSYDPGQGTDTQYF.

As concerns this clone: The limits of the CDR3 on the DNA are not certain, so only TCRdb's listed CDR3 is given. The genes are TRBV21-1 and TRBJ2-1; TRBD2, the table's D call, was not compared with the DNA. TRBV21-1 is a pseudogene locus. The CDR3 region is 17 residues in length, termini included. Here the CDR3 reads CASSKVGSGSSYNEQFF.